This T cell receptor beta chain derives from a study of radiation and T cells in renal cell carcinoma. Using immunoSEQ multiplex PCR, the repertoire was profiled, and TCRdb retains in-frame clones only, with some absent. The table has about 140,000 clones, approximately 87% seen once; the top ten hold around a quarter. V was cut by 1 base and J by 0 bases, with 8 bases left in between. Germline assignment: CDR1 SGHDT and CDR2 YYEEEE. The CDR3 has 16 residues. As to time point: baseline pretreatment blood. The sample's treatment: 15 Gy SBRT to primary tumor, nephrectomy 4 weeks later. This material consisted of blood, taken from a patient whose treatment included radiotherapy and nephrectomy. The sequence derives from a woman aged 45-65 years with renal cell carcinoma. The chain employs TRBV5-6 and TRBJ1-6; no firm D call. For the CDR3, the DNA is TGTGCCAGCAGCTTGTACAAGAGCTCCTATAATTCACCCCTCCACTTT. As protein: CASSLYKSSYNSPLHF.